The next 5 T cell receptor beta chains were all read from a single sample in a study of cytomegalovirus exposure and HLA in healthy donors. Vbeta (60) and Jbeta (13) primers were used in the PCR. Measured with immunoSEQ multiplex PCR; TCRdb has only the in-frame clones, and not every one. The sample consists of 200,000 to 300,000 clones, around 76% of them appearing once. The sequencing sample was made of PBMCs. The receptors were gathered from a woman aged 40 to 50 in good health and CMV-seropositive.

The chain has TRBV5-1 and TRBJ2-5; TRBD2 agrees at 8 bases. V gave up 5 bases and J gave up 5 bases; unmatched junction bases: 8. The CDR3 is made up of 14 amino acids. Germline V CDR1 and CDR2: SGHRS, YFSETQ. The CDR3 spells CASRKAGAGETQYF. CDR3 DNA sequence: TGCGCCAGCAGAAAAGCGGGGGCGGGGGAGACCCAGTACTTC.

The chain combines TRBV5-4 with TRBJ2-1, with 10 bases identical to TRBD2. This CDR3 is built from 15 residues. Looked up from germline, CDR1 is SGHNT and CDR2 is YYREEE (reference sequence). J lost 4 bases, V lost 2 bases, and 3 bases had no gene match. As DNA, the CDR3 is TGTGCCAGCAGCTTCAGCGGGGGGGTTTACAATGAGCAGTTCTTC. It specifies CASSFSGGVYNEQFF.

The chain joins TRBV5-1 to TRBJ2-2; 9 bases match TRBD2. Per the germline V gene, CDR1 is SGHRS and CDR2 is YFSETQ. The CDR3 has 16 residues. Unmatched junction bases numbered 12, after V lost 7 bases and J lost 5 bases. For the CDR3, the DNA is TGCGCCAGCTGCCCTGCGGGGCTAGCGGGGACCGGGGAGCTGTTTTTT. Translation: CASCPAGLAGTGELFF.

The chain recombines TRBV12-1 with TRBJ1-4; the table's D call of TRBD1 was not tested on the DNA. TRBV12-1 is described as a pseudogene. The CDR3 loop spans 16 amino acids. The CDR3 DNA is TGTGCCAGCAGCCAGGGACAGGTGTCGACCTATGAAAAACTGTTTTTT. It specifies CASSQGQVSTYEKLFF.

V gene TRBV10-2 combines with J gene TRBJ2-3, with 7 bases matching TRBD2. The V segment lost 6 bases and the J segment 4 bases; nucleotides outside the gene matches: 7. The CDR3 is made up of 14 amino acids. CDR1 is WSHSY and CDR2 is SAAADI in the germline V gene. The CDR3 region has the DNA TGCGCCAGCAGCTCCGGGAGGCGTGCAGATACGCAGTATTTT. Amino acids: CASSSGRRADTQYF.